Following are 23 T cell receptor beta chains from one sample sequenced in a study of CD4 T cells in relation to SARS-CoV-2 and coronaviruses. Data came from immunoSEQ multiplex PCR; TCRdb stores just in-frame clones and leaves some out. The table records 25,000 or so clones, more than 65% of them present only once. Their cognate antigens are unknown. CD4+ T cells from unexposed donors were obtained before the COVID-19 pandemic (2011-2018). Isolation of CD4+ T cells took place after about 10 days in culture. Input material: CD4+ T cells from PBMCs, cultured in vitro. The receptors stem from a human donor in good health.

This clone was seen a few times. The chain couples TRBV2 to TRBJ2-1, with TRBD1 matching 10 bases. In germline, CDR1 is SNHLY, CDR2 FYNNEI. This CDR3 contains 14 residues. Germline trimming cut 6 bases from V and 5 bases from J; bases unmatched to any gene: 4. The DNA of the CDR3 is TGTGCCAGCAGGAGGACAGGGGGGAACAATGAGCAGTTCTTC. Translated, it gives CASRRTGGNNEQFF.

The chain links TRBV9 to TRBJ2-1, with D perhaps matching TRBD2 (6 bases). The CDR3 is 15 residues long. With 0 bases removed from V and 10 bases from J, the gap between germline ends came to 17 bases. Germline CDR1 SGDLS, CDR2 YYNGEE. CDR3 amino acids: CASSVEASGAGEQFF. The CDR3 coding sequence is TGTGCCAGCAGCGTAGAGGCTAGTGGGGCGGGGGAGCAGTTCTTC.

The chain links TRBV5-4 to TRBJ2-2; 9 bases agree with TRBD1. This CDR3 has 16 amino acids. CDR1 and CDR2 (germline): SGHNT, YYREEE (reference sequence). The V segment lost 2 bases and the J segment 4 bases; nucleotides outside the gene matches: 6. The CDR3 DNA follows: TGTGCCAGCAGCTTTCTACAGGGGGCGGGCACCGGGGAGCTGTTTTTT. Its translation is CASSFLQGAGTGELFF.

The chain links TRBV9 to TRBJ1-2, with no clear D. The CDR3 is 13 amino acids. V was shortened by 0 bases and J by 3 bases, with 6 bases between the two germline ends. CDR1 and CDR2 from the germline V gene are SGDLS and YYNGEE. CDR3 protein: CASSVGSDYGYTF. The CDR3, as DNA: TGTGCCAGCAGCGTAGGATCAGACTATGGCTACACCTTC.

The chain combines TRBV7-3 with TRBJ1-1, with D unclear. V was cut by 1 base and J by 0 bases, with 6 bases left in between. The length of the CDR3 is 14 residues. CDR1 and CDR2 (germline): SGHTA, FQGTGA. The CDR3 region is CASSLIAVNTEAFF. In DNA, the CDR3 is TGTGCCAGCAGCTTAATAGCCGTGAACACTGAAGCTTTCTTT. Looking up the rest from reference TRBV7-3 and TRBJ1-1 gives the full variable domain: GAGVSQTPSNKVTEKGKYVELRCDPISGHTALYWYRQSLGQGPEFLIYFQGTGAADDSGLPNDRFFAVRPEGSVSTLKIQRTERGDSAVYLCASSLIAVNTEAFFGQGTRLTVV.

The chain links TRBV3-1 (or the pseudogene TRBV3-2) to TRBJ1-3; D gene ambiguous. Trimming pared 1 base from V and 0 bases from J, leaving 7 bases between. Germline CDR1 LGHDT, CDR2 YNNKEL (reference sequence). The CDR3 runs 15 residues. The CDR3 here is CASSQGVLSGNTIYF. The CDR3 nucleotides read TGTGCCAGCAGCCAAGGGGTGCTCTCTGGAAACACCATATATTTT.

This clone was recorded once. CDR3 sequence (DNA): TGTGCCAGCAGCTTAAACACCGGGGAGCTGTTTTTT. It specifies CASSLNTGELFF. This rearrangement joins TRBV13 to TRBJ2-2; unclear D gene. CDR1 and CDR2 from the germline V gene are PRHDT and FYEKMQ (reference sequence). V shed 2 bases and J shed 2 bases, with 0 bases lying between them. CDR3 length equals 12 residues.

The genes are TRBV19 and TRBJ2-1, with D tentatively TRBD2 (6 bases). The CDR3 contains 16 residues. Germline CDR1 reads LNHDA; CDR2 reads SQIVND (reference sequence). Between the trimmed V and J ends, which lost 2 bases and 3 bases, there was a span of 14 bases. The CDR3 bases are TGTGCCAGTAGTATACCCAGGTGGGGGGACTACAATGAGCAGTTCTTC. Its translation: CASSIPRWGDYNEQFF.

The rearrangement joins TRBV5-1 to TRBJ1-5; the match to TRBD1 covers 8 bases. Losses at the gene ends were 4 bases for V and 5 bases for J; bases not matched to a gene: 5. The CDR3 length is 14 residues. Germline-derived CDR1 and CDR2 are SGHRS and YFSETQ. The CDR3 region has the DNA TGCGCCAGCAGCCGGACAGGGCCCGATCAGCCCCAGCATTTT. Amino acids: CASSRTGPDQPQHF.

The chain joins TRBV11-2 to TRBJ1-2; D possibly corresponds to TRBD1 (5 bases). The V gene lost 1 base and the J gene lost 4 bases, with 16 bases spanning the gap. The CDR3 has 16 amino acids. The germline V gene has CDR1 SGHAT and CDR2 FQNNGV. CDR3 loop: CASSLGRDGTLYGYTF. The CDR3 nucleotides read TGTGCCAGCAGCTTAGGGAGGGACGGGACTCTCTATGGCTACACCTTC. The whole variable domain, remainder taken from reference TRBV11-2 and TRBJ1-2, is EAGVAQSPRYKIIEKRQSVAFWCNPISGHATLYWYQQILGQGPKLLIQFQNNGVVDDSQLPKDRFSAERLKGVDSTLKIQPAKLEDSAVYLCASSLGRDGTLYGYTFGSGTRLTVV.

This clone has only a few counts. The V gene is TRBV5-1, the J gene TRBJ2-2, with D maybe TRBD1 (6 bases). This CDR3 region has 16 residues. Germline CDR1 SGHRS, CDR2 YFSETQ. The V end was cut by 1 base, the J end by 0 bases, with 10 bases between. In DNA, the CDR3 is TGCGCCAGCAGCTTGAGACAGGCAGCGAACACCGGGGAGCTGTTTTTT. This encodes CASSLRQAANTGELFF.

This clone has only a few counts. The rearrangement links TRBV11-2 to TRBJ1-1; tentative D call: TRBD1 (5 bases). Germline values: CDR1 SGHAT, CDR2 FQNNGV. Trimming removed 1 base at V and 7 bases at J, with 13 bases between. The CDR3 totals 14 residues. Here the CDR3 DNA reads TGTGCCAGCAGCTTAGTAGACACGAGGGGTGAAGCTTTCTTT. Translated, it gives CASSLVDTRGEAFF.

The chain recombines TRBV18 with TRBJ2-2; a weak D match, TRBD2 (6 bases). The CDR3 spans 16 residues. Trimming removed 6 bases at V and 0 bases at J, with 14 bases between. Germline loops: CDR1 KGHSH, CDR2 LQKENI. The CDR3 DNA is TGTGCCAGCTCGGAAATGCGCGGGACGAACACCGGGGAGCTGTTTTTT. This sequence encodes CASSEMRGTNTGELFF. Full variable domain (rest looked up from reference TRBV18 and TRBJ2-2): NAGVMQNPRHLVRRRGQEARLRCSPMKGHSHVYWYRQLPEEGLKFMVYLQKENIIDESGMPKERFSAEFPKEGPSILRIQQVVRGDSAAYFCASSEMRGTNTGELFFGEGSRLTVL.

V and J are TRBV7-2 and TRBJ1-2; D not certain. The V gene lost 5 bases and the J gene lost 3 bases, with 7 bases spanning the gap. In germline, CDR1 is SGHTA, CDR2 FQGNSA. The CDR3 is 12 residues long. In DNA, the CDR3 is TGTGCCAGCAGCCCCCGGGACTATGGCTACACCTTC. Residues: CASSPRDYGYTF. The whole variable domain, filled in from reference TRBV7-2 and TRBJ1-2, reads GAGVSQSPSNKVTEKGKDVELRCDPISGHTALYWYRQSLGQGLEFLIYFQGNSAPDKSGLPSDRFSAERTGGSVSTLTIQRTQQEDSAVYLCASSPRDYGYTFGSGTRLTVV.

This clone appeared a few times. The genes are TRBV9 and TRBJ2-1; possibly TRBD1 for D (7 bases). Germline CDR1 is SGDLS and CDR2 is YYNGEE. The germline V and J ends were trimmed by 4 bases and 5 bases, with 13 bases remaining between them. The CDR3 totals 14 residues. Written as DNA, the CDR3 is TGTGCCAGCAGCTCCATCAGGGGGGACAATGAGCAGTTCTTC. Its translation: CASSSIRGDNEQFF. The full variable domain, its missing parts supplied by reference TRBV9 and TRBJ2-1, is DSGVTQTPKHLITATGQRVTLRCSPRSGDLSVYWYQQSLDQGLQFLIQYYNGEERAKGNILERFSAQQFPDLHSELNLSSLELGDSALYFCASSSIRGDNEQFFGPGTRLTVL.

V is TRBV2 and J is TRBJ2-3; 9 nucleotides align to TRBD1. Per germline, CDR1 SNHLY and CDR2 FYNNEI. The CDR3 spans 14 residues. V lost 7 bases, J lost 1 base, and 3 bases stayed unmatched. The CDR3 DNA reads TGTGCCAGCAAACAGGGGGCTGGCACAGATACGCAGTATTTT. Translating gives CASKQGAGTDTQYF.

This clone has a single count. This chain's CDR3 is CASSYGGRRNIQYF. The CDR3 nucleotides read TGTGCCAGCAGTTACGGGGGGCGTAGAAACATTCAGTACTTC. V is TRBV6-5 and J is TRBJ2-4; the D call may be TRBD1 or TRBD2 (6 bases each). This CDR3 comprises 14 residues. The germline V and J ends were trimmed by 2 bases and 6 bases, with 11 bases remaining between them. Germline V lookup: CDR1 MNHEY, CDR2 SVGAGI.

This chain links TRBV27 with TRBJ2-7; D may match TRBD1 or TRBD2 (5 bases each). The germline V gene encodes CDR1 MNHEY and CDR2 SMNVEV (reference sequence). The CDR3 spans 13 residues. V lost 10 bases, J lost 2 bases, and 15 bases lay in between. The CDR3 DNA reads TGTGCCACCCGAAACCGGGGACCCTACGAGCAGTACTTC. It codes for CATRNRGPYEQYF.

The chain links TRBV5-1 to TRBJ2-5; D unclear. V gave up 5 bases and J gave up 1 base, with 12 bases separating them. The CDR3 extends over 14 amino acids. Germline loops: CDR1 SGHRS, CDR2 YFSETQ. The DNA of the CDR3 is TGCGCCAGCAGAGTAGGGCCGGCCCAAGAGACCCAGTACTTC. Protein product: CASRVGPAQETQYF.

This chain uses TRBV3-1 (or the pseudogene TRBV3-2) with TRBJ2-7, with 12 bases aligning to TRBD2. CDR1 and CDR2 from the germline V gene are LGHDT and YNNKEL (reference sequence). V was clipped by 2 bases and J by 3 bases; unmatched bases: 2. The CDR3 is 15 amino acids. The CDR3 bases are TGTGCCAGCAGCCAACGGACTAGCGGGAACTACGAGCAGTACTTC. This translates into CASSQRTSGNYEQYF.

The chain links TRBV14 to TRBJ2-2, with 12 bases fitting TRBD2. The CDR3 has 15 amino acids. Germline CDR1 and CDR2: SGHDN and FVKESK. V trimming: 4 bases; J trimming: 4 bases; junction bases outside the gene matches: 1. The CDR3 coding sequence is TGTGCCAGCAGCCGGACTAGCGGGACCACCGGGGAGCTGTTTTTT. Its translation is CASSRTSGTTGELFF. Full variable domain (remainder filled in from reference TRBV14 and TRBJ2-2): EAGVTQFPSHSVIEKGQTVTLRCDPISGHDNLYWYRRVMGKEIKFLLHFVKESKQDESGMPNNRFLAERTGGTYSTLKVQPAELEDSGVYFCASSRTSGTTGELFFGEGSRLTVL.

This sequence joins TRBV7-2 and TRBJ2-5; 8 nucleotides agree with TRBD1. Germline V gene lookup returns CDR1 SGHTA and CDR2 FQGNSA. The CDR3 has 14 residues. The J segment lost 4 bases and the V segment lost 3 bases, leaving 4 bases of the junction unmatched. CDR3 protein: CASSFQGAGETQYF. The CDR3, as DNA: TGTGCCAGCAGCTTTCAGGGGGCCGGAGAGACCCAGTACTTC. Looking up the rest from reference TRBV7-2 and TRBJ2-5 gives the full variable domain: GAGVSQSPSNKVTEKGKDVELRCDPISGHTALYWYRQSLGQGLEFLIYFQGNSAPDKSGLPSDRFSAERTGGSVSTLTIQRTQQEDSAVYLCASSFQGAGETQYFGPGTRLLVL.

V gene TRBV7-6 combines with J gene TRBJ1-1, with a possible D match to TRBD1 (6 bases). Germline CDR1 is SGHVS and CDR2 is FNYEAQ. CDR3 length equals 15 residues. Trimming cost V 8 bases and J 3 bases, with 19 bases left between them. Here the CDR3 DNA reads TGTGCCAGCCGGGGGACAACCCAGGGGTACACTGAAGCTTTCTTT. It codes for CASRGTTQGYTEAFF. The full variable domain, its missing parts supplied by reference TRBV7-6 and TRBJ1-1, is GAGVSQSPRYKVTKRGQDVALRCDPISGHVSLYWYRQALGQGPEFLTYFNYEAQQDKSGLPNDRFSAERPEGSISTLTIQRTEQRDSAMYRCASRGTTQGYTEAFFGQGTRLTVV.